This TCR beta chain was retrieved from a study of shared clonotypes between healthy human individuals. About the research overall: Per-donor plates numbered three CD4 naive, three CD4 memory, two CD8 naive and one CD8 memory.

The naive CD8 population came from CD45RO-negative cells selected for CCR7, without terminally differentiated effector memory CD45RA+ cells. All of the donors resided in Nashville, Tennessee, and each was a Caucasian adult. As concerns this clone: Its specificity is not known.

The CDR3 loop spans 15 amino acids. Trimming took 5 bases from V and 5 from J; bases not matched to a gene: 10. Germline lookup yields CDR1 MDHEN and CDR2 SYDVKM. Regarding the study as a whole: Naive subsets generally exceeded memory subsets in estimated richness. Blood was the only sampled material, and tissue repertoires likely differ.

Method: immunoSEQ multiplex PCR; TCRdb's copy keeps in-frame clones and lacks some. The sample contains about 2.1 million clones, 85% to 95% of which appear only once. The gene calls are TRBV28 and TRBJ2-7, with 9 bases matching TRBD2. This TCR derives from a man aged 18 to 30 in good health. Some clones in this sample may be carry-over from other donors' samples. Sequencing was done on a sample of naive CD8+ T cells from PBMCs. CDR3 nucleotide sequence: TGTGCCAGCAGTCCTCAAACGGGACTAGCTAACGAGCAGTACTTC. The encoded protein is CASSPQTGLANEQYF.